This T cell receptor (beta chain) appears in the sequencing data of a study of regulatory T cells in long-lasting Graves disease. Construction of TCR beta libraries relied on iRepertoire HTBI primers and on Arm-PCR targeting CDR3 regions. A single record per CDR3 protein comes from TCRdb applying MiXCR to the multiplex PCR reads. The sample lists over 350,000 distinct CDR3 sequences, roughly 20% occurring once. V lost 1 base to trimming and J lost 4 bases, with 13 bases between them. Per germline, CDR1 SEHNR and CDR2 FQNEAQ (reference sequence). This CDR3 is 15 amino acids long. The time point is: persistent/refractory GD, antithyroid drugs over 5 years with positive TRAb. RNA from PBMCs was the source of the TCR library.

V usage is TRBV7-9 and J usage is TRBJ1-1; unclear D gene. The starting material was peripheral blood mononuclear cells (PBMCs), obtained when the disease was refractory, from a patient treated with antithyroid drugs. The receptor was derived from a female donor with Graves disease. CDR3 bases: TGTGCCAGCAGCTTAGATGATTTCAAGGTCACTGAAGCTTTCTTT. Translating it yields CASSLDDFKVTEAFF.